This TCR beta chain was sequenced for a study of blood T cell repertoires in COVID-19. Study summary: Samples came from the United States, Italy and Spain, spanning acute and convalescent COVID-19.

TCRdb's copy holds only in-frame clones and misses some; the assay was immunoSEQ multiplex PCR. In the table there are 120,000 to 150,000 clones, roughly 90% of which are singletons. Participants came from about 23 US areas, aged about 18 to 95 years. Assignments of participants to cohorts depended upon their own reported clinical history. The V end lost 4 bases, the J end lost 0 bases, and 16 bases lay between the germline ends. The CDR3 totals 18 residues. CDR1 is LGHDT and CDR2 is YNNKEL in the germline V gene (reference sequence). Sequenced sample: PBMCs or T cells enriched from blood (not recorded which). The source is a woman aged 25-40 years with acute COVID-19. This chain connects TRBV3-1 (or the pseudogene TRBV3-2) to TRBJ1-6, with unresolved D. The CDR3 loop reads CASSLTGILTSYNSPLHF. The CDR3 DNA sequence: TGTGCCAGCAGCCTCACCGGGATTTTGACCTCCTATAATTCACCCCTCCACTTT.